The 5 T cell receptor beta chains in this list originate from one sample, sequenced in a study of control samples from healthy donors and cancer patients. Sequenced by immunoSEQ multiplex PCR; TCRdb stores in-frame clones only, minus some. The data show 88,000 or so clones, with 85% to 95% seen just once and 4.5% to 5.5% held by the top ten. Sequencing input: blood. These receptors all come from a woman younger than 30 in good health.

CDR3 in amino acids: CASSLAGLAGDSYEQYF. The CDR3 bases are TGCGCCAGCAGCCTCGCGGGACTAGCGGGGGACTCCTACGAGCAGTACTTC. This chain connects TRBV4-1 to TRBJ2-7; 14 bases agree with TRBD2. J lost 0 bases, V lost 4 bases, and 5 bases had no gene match. The CDR3 sequence is 17 residues long. In germline, CDR1 is MGHRA, CDR2 YSYEKL.

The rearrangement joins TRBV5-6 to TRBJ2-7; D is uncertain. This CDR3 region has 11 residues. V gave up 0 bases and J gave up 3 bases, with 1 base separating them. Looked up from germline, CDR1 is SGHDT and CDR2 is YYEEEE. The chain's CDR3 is CASSLDYEQYF. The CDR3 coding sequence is TGTGCCAGCAGCTTGGACTACGAGCAGTACTTC.

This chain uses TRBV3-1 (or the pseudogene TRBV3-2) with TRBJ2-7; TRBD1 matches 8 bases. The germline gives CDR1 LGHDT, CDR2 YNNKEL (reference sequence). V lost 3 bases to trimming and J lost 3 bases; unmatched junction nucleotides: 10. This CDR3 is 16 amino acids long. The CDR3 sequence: CASSQKGTGRNYEQYF. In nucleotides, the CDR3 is TGTGCCAGCAGCCAGAAAGGGACAGGACGAAACTACGAGCAGTACTTC.

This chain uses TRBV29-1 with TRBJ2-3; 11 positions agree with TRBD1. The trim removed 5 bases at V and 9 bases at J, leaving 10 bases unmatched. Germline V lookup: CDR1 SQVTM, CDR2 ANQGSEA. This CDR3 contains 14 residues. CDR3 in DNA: TGCAGCGTTACGTCCGCGGACAGGGGGCCGACGCAGTATTTT. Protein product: CSVTSADRGPTQYF.

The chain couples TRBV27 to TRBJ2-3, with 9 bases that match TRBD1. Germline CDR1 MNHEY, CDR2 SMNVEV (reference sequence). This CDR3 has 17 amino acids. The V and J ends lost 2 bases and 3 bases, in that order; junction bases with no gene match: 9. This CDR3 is CASSLGTGTGTTDTQYF. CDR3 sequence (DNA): TGTGCCAGCAGTTTAGGGACCGGGACAGGGACTACAGATACGCAGTATTTT.